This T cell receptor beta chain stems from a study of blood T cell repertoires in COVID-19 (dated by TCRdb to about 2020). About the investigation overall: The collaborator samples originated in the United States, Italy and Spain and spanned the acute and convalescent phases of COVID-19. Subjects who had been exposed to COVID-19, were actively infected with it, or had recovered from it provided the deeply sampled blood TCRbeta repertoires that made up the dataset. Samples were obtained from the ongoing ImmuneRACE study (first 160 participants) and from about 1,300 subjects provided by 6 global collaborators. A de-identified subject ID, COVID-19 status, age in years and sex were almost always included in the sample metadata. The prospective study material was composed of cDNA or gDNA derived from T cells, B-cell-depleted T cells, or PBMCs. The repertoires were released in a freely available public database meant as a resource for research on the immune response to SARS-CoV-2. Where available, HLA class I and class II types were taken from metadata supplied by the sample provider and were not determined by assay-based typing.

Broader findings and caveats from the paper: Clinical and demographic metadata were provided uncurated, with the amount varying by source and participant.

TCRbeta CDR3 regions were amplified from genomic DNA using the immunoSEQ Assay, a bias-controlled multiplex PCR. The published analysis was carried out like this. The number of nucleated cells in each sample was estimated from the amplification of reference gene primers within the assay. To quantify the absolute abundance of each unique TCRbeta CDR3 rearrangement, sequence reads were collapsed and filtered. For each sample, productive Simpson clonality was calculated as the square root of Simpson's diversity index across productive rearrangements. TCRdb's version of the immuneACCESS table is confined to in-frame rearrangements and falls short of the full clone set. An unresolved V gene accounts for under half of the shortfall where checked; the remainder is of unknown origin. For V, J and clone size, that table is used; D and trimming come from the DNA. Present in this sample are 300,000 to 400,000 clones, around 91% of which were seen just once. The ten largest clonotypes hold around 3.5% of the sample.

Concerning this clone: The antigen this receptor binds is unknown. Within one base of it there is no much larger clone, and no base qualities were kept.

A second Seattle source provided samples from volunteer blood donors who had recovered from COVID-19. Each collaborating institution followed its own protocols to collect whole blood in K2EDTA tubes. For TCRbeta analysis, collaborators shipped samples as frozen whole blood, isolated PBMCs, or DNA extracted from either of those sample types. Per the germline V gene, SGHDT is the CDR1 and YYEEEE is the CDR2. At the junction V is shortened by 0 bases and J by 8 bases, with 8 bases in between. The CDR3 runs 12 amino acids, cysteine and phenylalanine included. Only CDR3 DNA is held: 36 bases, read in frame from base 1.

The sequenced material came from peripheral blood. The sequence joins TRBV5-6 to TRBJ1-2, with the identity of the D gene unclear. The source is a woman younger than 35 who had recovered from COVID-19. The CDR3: CASSLGQFGYTF. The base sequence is TGTGCCAGCAGCTTGGGGCAGTTCGGCTACACCTTC.